The clone carrying this T cell receptor (beta chain) was seen just once. The antigen is not known. This sample is part of a study of a mutant IDH1 vaccine in newly diagnosed glioma. Study summary: Earlier therapy was either radiotherapy, temozolomide, or both, and most got both. The study's findings and limits: The occurrence of vaccine-induced immune responses was seen in approximately 92% of patients. Pseudoprogression seemed unlinked to shifts in top peripheral T cell clonotypes.

Clones were read by immunoSEQ multiplex PCR, and TCRdb kept only the in-frame ones, dropping some. The sample holds around 82,000 clones, roughly 87% seen once. This CDR3 has 14 amino acids. Trimming stripped 4 bases from V and 4 bases from J, with 10 bases between. Germline V gives CDR1 SNHLY, CDR2 FYNNEI. Time point reported: baseline, week 1 (first vaccination visit). The treatment is: pre-vaccination baseline after standard-of-care therapy. The astrocytomas were IDH1-mutant, ATRX-negative, and WHO grade 3 or 4. The source was PBMCs, collected from a glioma patient treated with radiotherapy, temozolomide or both. The clonotype comes from a man aged 35 to 55 with glioma. Some clones in this sample may be carry-over from other donors' samples. The rearrangement links TRBV2 to TRBJ1-4; the D is unclear. The CDR3 coding sequence is TGTGCCAGCAGTGGGCGGCCTCGTAATGAAAAACTGTTTTTT. Its protein product is CASSGRPRNEKLFF.